These 6 T cell receptor beta chains were sequenced from one sample in a study of CD8 T cells in ankylosing spondylitis. TCRdb called the 5' RACE reads again in MiXCR, with one record for every CDR3 protein. The sample carries about 130,000 distinct CDR3 sequences, approximately 10% recorded once. Sequencing was done on a sample of blood, either unsorted or a sorted T cell fraction (not recorded which). These receptor sequences come from a male donor with ankylosing spondylitis or in good health (not recorded which).

The table lists this clonotype with many counts. The gene calls are TRBV18 and TRBJ2-7; D unresolved. Germline V CDR1 and CDR2: KGHSH, LQKENI. V gave up 3 bases and J gave up 2 bases, with 17 bases separating them. The CDR3 runs 16 residues. The DNA of the CDR3 is TGTGCCAGCTCACCCCTCCGGTCCCCCGCCCCCTACGAGCAGTACTTC. Its protein product is CASSPLRSPAPYEQYF. Looking up the rest from reference TRBV18 and TRBJ2-7 gives the full variable domain: NAGVMQNPRHLVRRRGQEARLRCSPMKGHSHVYWYRQLPEEGLKFMVYLQKENIIDESGMPKERFSAEFPKEGPSILRIQQVVRGDSAAYFCASSPLRSPAPYEQYFGPGTRLTVT.

Comment on this clonotype: This may be a read error: a much more frequent sequence differs by one nucleotide. No conserved phenylalanine or tryptophan is present at the end of the CDR3, so a read error is the likely explanation. The chain is built from TRBV20-1 and TRBJ1-1, with D tentatively TRBD1 (5 bases). Germline V gives CDR1 DFQATT, CDR2 SNEGSKA (reference sequence). The CDR3 runs to 15 residues. The V and J ends lost 6 bases and 7 bases respectively, with 24 bases between them. For the CDR3, the DNA is TGCAGTGCCTCACCGACAGTCCTGGGTTCAGGTGAAGCTTTCTTA. Its translation is CSASPTVLGSGEAFL.

This chain links TRBV2 with TRBJ2-5; 11 bases agree with TRBD2. The CDR3 length is 14 residues. Germline V gives CDR1 SNHLY, CDR2 FYNNEI. The V segment lost 8 bases and the J segment 5 bases; nucleotides outside the gene matches: 7. CDR3 nucleotide sequence: TGTGCCAGCTACCTACTAGCGGGAGAGGAGACCCAGTACTTC. Amino acid sequence: CASYLLAGEETQYF.

In this sample, this clonotype turned up many times. The chain links TRBV2 to TRBJ2-1; D gene uncertain. The CDR3 is 10 residues long. V was trimmed by 6 bases and J by 8 bases, leaving 5 bases between them. Germline V gene data show CDR1 as SNHLY and CDR2 as FYNNEI. In nucleotides, the CDR3 is TGTGCCAGCAGGATGGATGAGCAGTTCTTC. This sequence encodes CASRMDEQFF.

The rearrangement joins TRBV29-1 to TRBJ2-5, with 9 positions matching TRBD2. J was trimmed by 2 bases and V by 4 bases; bases with no gene match: 8. Germline CDR1 reads SQVTM; CDR2 reads ANQGSEA. There are 15 residues in the CDR3. CDR3 nucleotides: TGCAGCGTTGGTCCCCGGCTAGCGGGACAAGAGACCCAGTACTTC. It translates to CSVGPRLAGQETQYF. The whole variable domain, filled in from reference TRBV29-1 and TRBJ2-5, reads SAVISQKPSRDICQRGTSLTIQCQVDSQVTMMFWYRQQPGQSLTLIATANQGSEATYESGFVIDKFPISRPNLTFSTLTVSNMSPEDSSIYLCSVGPRLAGQETQYFGPGTRLLVL.

This clonotype was found many times. The chain has TRBV7-6 and TRBJ2-3; 11 nucleotides match TRBD1. V shed 5 bases and J 1 base; nucleotides not matched to a gene: 8. The CDR3 has 17 residues. Germline V gene lookup returns CDR1 SGHVS and CDR2 FNYEAQ. CDR3 region: CASSGDRGISGTDTQYF. The CDR3 nucleotides read TGTGCCAGCAGCGGGGACAGGGGGATCTCTGGCACAGATACGCAGTATTTT.